This T cell receptor beta chain was sequenced during a study of cytotoxic CD8 clonotypes in ibrutinib-treated CLL. Profiled with immunoSEQ multiplex PCR; TCRdb holds only in-frame clones, not every one. The table shows around 250,000 clones, with around three quarters occurring only once. The sequencing here drew on PBMCs, taken after 24 months of ibrutinib treatment. The sequence was collected from a human donor with chronic lymphocytic leukemia.

The CDR3 loop reads CAIRETGTNEKLFF. The CDR3, as DNA: TGTGCCATCAGGGAGACAGGAACTAATGAAAAACTGTTTTTT. The chain recombines TRBV10-3 with TRBJ1-4, with D possibly being TRBD1 (6 bases). This CDR3 region has 14 residues. Germline V gene sequence: CDR1 ENHRY, CDR2 SYGVKD. Trimming removed 6 bases at V and 1 base at J, with 9 bases between.